The 2 T cell receptor beta chains below come from one sample, sequenced in a study of cytomegalovirus exposure and HLA in healthy donors. PCR primers comprised 60 Vbeta and 13 Jbeta primers. Libraries were prepared by immunoSEQ multiplex PCR; TCRdb keeps only in-frame clonotypes and omits some of them. The data show about 130,000 clones, approximately 83% seen once. Source material: PBMCs. The receptors shown here come from a man aged 35 to 55 in good health and CMV-seronegative.

This chain links TRBV10-2 with TRBJ2-1; 11 bases agree with TRBD2. CDR1 WSHSY and CDR2 SAAADI come from the germline V gene. The CDR3 spans 13 residues. V lost 7 bases to trimming and J lost 5 bases; unmatched junction nucleotides: 1. CDR3 sequence: CASKLAGDNEQFF. The CDR3 nucleotides read TGCGCCAGCAAACTAGCGGGGGACAATGAGCAGTTCTTC.

The chain couples TRBV18 to TRBJ1-1, with 10 bases matching TRBD1. In germline, CDR1 is KGHSH, CDR2 LQKENI. The CDR3 extends over 14 amino acids. The junction had 2 bases not matched to a gene; V was cut back by 3 bases and J by 4 bases. DNA of the CDR3: TGTGCCAGCTCACCGGGACAGGGGACCACTGAAGCTTTCTTT. Translating gives CASSPGQGTTEAFF.